A selection of T cell receptor beta chains follows, all from one sample in a study of blood T cell repertoires in COVID-19. TCRdb's table, derived via immunoSEQ multiplex PCR, lists solely in-frame clones and lacks some. The sample lists more than 90,000 clones; roughly 70% were seen once. Source material: peripheral blood. The receptors here all came from a woman aged 55-75 years in a cohort sampled during active or convalescent COVID-19. Both conserved end residues are part of each CDR3. Part of the rows lack a size; the others show once, few, many or a class for expanded clones.

TRBV5-1 | NA | CASSPGTGSEAFF
TRBV6-1 | NA | CASSGALGGRSYEQYF
TRBV21-1 | NA | CASSNTFPQGANTGELFF
TRBV7-9 | few | CASSDRVGGYTF
TRBV20-1 | NA | CSASGGTGNYFYEQYF
TRBV11-2 | NA | CASSRRGMSLYGYTF
TRBV27 | NA | CASRSSGGADTQYF
TRBV18 | few | CASSAGLAGAPGTGELFF
TRBV5-8 | NA | CASSWGRTPGEKLFF
TRBV5-5 | NA | CASSFQGSGANVLTF
TRBV15 | NA | CATSRATGGYTDTQYF
TRBV9 | NA | CASRAHRGSTDTQYF
TRBV13 | NA | CASSFAGTGTGNTIYF
TRBV6-4 | NA | CASSPTLGLALNEQFF
TRBV12-5 | NA | CASGLVLRAAGGADTQYF
TRBV9 | few | CASSVGGRNTEAFF
TRBV29-1 | NA | CSAVQGWGEQYF
TRBV29-1 | once | CSVGAINQPQHF
TRBV7-9 | NA | CASSGQGLNTEAFF
TRBV7-9 | NA | CASSLYGANVLTF
TRBV7-2 | NA | CASSLVGPESPLHF
TRBV4-2 | NA | CASSPTSGGHPSTDTQYF
TRBV29-1 | NA | CSASGLAGLGSYEQYF
TRBV7-3 | NA | CASSLKPITGELFF
TRBV18 | NA | CASSPLSDTGELFF
TRBV6-5 | NA | CASSYVSGVRADTQYF
TRBV3-1/TRBV3-2 | NA | CASSQAGAREKLFF
TRBV5-1 | NA | CASSLGRGGELFF